Listed here are 14 T cell receptor beta chains from one sample, sequenced in a study of control samples from healthy donors and cancer patients. Repertoires were generated with immunoSEQ multiplex PCR, while TCRdb's copy carries only in-frame clones and drops some. Here the sample spans around 80,000 clones, more than 75% being singletons. Source material: blood. The receptors come from a man aged 45-60 years in good health.

The chain couples TRBV9 to TRBJ2-3; D is undetermined. This CDR3 has 14 residues. The V gene's germline CDR1 is SGDLS and CDR2 YYNGEE. V shed 5 bases and J shed 4 bases, with 14 bases lying between them. CDR3 in amino acids: CASSPLGSADTQYF. In nucleotides, the CDR3 is TGTGCCAGCAGTCCCCTAGGGTCCGCAGATACGCAGTATTTT.

The chain joins TRBV4-2 to TRBJ1-5, with D possibly being TRBD1 (5 bases). Germline CDR1 LGHNA, CDR2 YNFKEQ. The CDR3 has 13 amino acids. Deletions cut 0 bases from V and 7 bases from J, with 7 bases between. This chain's CDR3 is CASSQDGGQPQHF. The DNA for the CDR3 is TGTGCCAGCAGCCAAGACGGGGGACAGCCCCAGCATTTT.

This chain links TRBV2 with TRBJ1-2, with 12 nucleotides matching TRBD1. V lost 5 bases, J lost 8 bases, and 9 bases stayed unmatched. Per the germline V gene, CDR1 is SNHLY and CDR2 is FYNNEI. CDR3 length: 15 residues. In nucleotides, the CDR3 is TGTGCCAGCAGTCCGGTAGGGACAGGGGGCGCGGGCTACACCTTC. Protein: CASSPVGTGGAGYTF.

This clone was picked up one time. The chain recombines TRBV5-1 with TRBJ2-3; unclear D gene. In germline, CDR1 is SGHRS, CDR2 YFSETQ. CDR3 length equals 12 residues. Trimming shortened V by 4 bases and J by 0 bases, and 3 bases separated the two germline ends. CDR3 region: CASSRSTDTQYF. CDR3 sequence (DNA): TGCGCCAGCAGCCGTAGCACAGATACGCAGTATTTT.

This chain joins TRBV6-5 and TRBJ2-7; D unresolved. CDR1 MNHEY and CDR2 SVGAGI come from the germline V gene. The length of the CDR3 is 12 residues. V lost 7 bases and J 3 bases, leaving 10 bases between the germline ends. The CDR3 bases are TGTGCCAGCATGAGAGCCAACTACGAGCAGTACTTC. Translation gives CASMRANYEQYF.

The rearrangement joins TRBV7-6 to TRBJ2-3, with TRBD1 matching over 7 bases. CDR3 length: 16 amino acids. The germline gives CDR1 SGHVS, CDR2 FNYEAQ. The junction had 10 bases not matched to a gene; V was cut back by 5 bases and J by 2 bases. The CDR3 DNA reads as TGTGCCAGCAGCCAGGGGACAGCAGTCCTCACAGATACGCAGTATTTT. Residues: CASSQGTAVLTDTQYF.

This sequence joins TRBV28 and TRBJ1-5, with a weak D call TRBD1 (5 bases). From germline, CDR1 is MDHEN and CDR2 SYDVKM. The CDR3 extends over 17 amino acids. Trimming cost V 3 bases and J 2 bases, with 17 bases left between them. The CDR3: CASSFFRDLVGNQPQHF. DNA for the CDR3: TGTGCCAGCAGTTTCTTTCGGGACCTAGTAGGCAATCAGCCCCAGCATTTT.

This chain joins TRBV24-1 and TRBJ1-2; D is unclear. Trimming removed 2 bases from V and 8 bases from J, with 8 bases in between. Germline CDR1 and CDR2: KGHDR and SFDVKD. The CDR3 length is 12 residues. The CDR3 spells CATSDSARGYTF. CDR3 sequence (DNA): TGTGCCACCAGTGATTCGGCAAGAGGCTACACCTTC.

This sequence joins TRBV6-4 and TRBJ1-2; D is uncertain. Germline CDR1 reads MRHNA; CDR2 reads SNTAGT. This CDR3 region has 13 residues. Trimming left V 6 bases short and J 3 bases short, with 11 bases between. The CDR3 reads CASSPDGDYGYTF. CDR3 sequence (DNA): TGTGCCAGCAGCCCAGACGGTGACTATGGCTACACCTTC.

The rearrangement joins TRBV9 to TRBJ2-1; the D call may be TRBD1 or TRBD2 (6 bases each). There are 15 residues in the CDR3. Trimming took off 4 bases at V and 7 bases at J, with 18 bases between the two ends. Germline assignment: CDR1 SGDLS and CDR2 YYNGEE. CDR3 region: CASSLRGGSSNEQFF. CDR3 coding DNA: TGTGCCAGCAGCCTTAGAGGGGGGAGTAGTAATGAGCAGTTCTTC.

In this sample, this clone turned up once. J is TRBJ1-1 and V is TRBV18, with TRBD1 identical over 8 bases. Looked up from germline, CDR1 is KGHSH and CDR2 is LQKENI. Trimming took 3 bases from V and 3 from J; bases not matched to a gene: 9. The CDR3 runs 16 residues. Here the CDR3 reads CASSPRTGRADTEAFF. The CDR3 coding sequence is TGTGCCAGCTCACCGAGGACAGGGAGGGCGGACACTGAAGCTTTCTTT. The full variable domain, rest sourced from reference TRBV18 and TRBJ1-1, is NAGVMQNPRHLVRRRGQEARLRCSPMKGHSHVYWYRQLPEEGLKFMVYLQKENIIDESGMPKERFSAEFPKEGPSILRIQQVVRGDSAAYFCASSPRTGRADTEAFFGQGTRLTVV.

This chain links TRBV6-1 with TRBJ1-1; D remains ambiguous. The germline CDR1 and CDR2 sequences are MNHNS and SASEGT. The ends were cut back, 8 bases at V and 3 bases at J, with 13 bases in the middle. The CDR3 sequence is 13 residues long. The CDR3 protein is CASELYTDTEAFF. CDR3 nucleotide sequence: TGTGCCAGCGAACTCTATACCGACACTGAAGCTTTCTTT.

This clone was seen once. The CDR3 sequence: CASNRGGGVGEAFF. CDR3 bases: TGTGCCAGCAACCGGGGCGGGGGCGTAGGTGAAGCTTTCTTT. The chain employs TRBV9 and TRBJ1-1, with D possibly TRBD1 on 6 matching bases. V lost 6 bases and J lost 7, with 19 bases in between. Looked up from germline, CDR1 is SGDLS and CDR2 is YYNGEE. The CDR3 spans 14 residues.

V gene TRBV20-1 combines with J gene TRBJ1-1; TRBD1 matches at 7 bases. The V gene end was trimmed by 3 bases and the J gene end by 1 base; junction bases not matched to a gene: 8. CDR1 is DFQATT, CDR2 SNEGSKA, per germline (reference sequence). The CDR3 has 15 residues. The CDR3 region is CSASSSGGWNTEAFF. The DNA of the CDR3 is TGCAGTGCTAGTTCGTCAGGGGGATGGAACACTGAAGCTTTCTTT.